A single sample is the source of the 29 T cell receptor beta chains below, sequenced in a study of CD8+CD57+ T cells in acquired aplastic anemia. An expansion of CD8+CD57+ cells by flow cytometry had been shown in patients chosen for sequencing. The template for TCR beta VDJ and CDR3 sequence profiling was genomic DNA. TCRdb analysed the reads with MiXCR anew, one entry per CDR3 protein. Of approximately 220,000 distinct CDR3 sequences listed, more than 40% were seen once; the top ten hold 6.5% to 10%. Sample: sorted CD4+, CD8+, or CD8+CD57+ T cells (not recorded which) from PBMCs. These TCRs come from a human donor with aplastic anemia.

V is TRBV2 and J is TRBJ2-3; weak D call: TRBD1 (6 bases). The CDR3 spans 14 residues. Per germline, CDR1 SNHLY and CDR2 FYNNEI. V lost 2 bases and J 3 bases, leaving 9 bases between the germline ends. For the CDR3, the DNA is TGTGCCAGCAGTGAATGGCAGGGGACAGATACGCAGTATTTT. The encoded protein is CASSEWQGTDTQYF.

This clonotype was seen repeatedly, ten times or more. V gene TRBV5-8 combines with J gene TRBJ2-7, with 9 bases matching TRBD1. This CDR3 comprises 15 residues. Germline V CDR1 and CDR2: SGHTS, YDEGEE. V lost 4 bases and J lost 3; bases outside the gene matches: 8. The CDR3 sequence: CASSKPGQGFYEQYF. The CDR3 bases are TGTGCCAGCAGCAAGCCGGGACAGGGATTCTACGAGCAGTACTTC.

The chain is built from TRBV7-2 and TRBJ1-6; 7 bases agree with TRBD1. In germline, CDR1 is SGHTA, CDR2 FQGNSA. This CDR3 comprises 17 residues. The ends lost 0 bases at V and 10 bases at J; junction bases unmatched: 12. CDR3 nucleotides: TGTGCCAGCAGCTTAGCTACTAGACAGGGAATGGGATCACCCCTCCACTTT. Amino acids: CASSLATRQGMGSPLHF.

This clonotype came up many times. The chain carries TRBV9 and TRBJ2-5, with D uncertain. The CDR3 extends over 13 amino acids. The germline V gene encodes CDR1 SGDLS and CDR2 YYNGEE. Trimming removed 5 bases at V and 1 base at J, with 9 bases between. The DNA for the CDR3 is TGTGCCAGCAGTGACACCCTCCAAGAGACCCAGTACTTC. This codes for CASSDTLQETQYF.

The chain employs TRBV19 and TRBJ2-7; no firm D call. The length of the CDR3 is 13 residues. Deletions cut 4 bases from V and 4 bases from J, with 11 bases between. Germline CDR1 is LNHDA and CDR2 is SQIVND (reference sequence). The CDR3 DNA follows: TGTGCCAGTAGTACCTGGGATCGGTACGAGCAGTACTTC. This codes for CASSTWDRYEQYF. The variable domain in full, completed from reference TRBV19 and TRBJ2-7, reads DGGITQSPKYLFRKEGQNVTLSCEQNLNHDAMYWYRQDPGQGLRLIYYSQIVNDFQKGDIAEGYSVSREKKESFPLTVTSAQKNPTAFYLCASSTWDRYEQYFGPGTRLTVT.

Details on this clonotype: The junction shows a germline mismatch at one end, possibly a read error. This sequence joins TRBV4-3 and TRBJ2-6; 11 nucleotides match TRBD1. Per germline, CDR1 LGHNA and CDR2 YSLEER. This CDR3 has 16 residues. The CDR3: CASSQAGGTGGNVLTF. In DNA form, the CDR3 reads TGCGCCAGCAGCCAAGCCGGGGGGACAGGGGGCAACGTCCTGACTTTC.

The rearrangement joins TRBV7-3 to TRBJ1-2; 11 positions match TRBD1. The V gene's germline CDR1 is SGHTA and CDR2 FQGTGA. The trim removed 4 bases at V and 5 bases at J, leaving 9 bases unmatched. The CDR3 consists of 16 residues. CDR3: CASSSDGQGAGYGYTF. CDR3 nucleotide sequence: TGTGCCAGCAGCTCTGACGGACAGGGGGCCGGGTATGGCTACACCTTC.

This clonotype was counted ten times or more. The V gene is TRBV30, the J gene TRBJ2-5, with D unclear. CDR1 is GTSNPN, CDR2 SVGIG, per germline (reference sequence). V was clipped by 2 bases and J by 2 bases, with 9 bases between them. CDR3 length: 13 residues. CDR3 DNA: TGTGCCTGGAGTTTGGGGTCTCAAGAGACCCAGTACTTC. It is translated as CAWSLGSQETQYF. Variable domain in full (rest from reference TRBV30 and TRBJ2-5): SQTIHQWPATLVQPVGSPLSLECTVEGTSNPNLYWYRQAAGRGLQLLFYSVGIGQISSEVPQNLSASRPQDRQFILSSKKLLLSDSGFYLCAWSLGSQETQYFGPGTRLLVL.

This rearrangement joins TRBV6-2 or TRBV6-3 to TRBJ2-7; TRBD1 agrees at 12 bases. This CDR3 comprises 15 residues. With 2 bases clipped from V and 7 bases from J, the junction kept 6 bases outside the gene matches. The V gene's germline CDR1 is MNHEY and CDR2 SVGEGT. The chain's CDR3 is CASSYDGTGGNEQYF. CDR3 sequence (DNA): TGTGCCAGCAGTTACGACGGGACAGGGGGCAATGAGCAGTACTTC.

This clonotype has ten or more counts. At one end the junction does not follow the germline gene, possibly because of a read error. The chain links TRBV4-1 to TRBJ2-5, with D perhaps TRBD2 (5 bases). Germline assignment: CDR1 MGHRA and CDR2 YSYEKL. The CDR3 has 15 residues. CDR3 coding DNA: TGTGCCAGCAGCCAAGATCTTGGACTTCAAGAGACCCAGTACTTC. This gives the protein CASSQDLGLQETQYF.

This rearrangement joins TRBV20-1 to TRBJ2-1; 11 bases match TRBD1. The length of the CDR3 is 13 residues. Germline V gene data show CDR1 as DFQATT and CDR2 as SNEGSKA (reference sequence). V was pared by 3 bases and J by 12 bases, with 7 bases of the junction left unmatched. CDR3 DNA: TGCAGTGCTAGTAGGACAGGGGGCAGGGGGCAGTTCTTC. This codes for CSASRTGGRGQFF.

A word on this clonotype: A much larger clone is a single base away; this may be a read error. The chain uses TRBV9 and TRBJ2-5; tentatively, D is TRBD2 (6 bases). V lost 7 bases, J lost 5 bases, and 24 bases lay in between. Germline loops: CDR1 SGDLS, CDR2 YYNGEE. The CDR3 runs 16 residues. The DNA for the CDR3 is TGTGCCAGCGGCCAAGAGGGGAGGCCAGGGCGGGAGACCCAGTACTTC. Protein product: CASGQEGRPGRETQYF.

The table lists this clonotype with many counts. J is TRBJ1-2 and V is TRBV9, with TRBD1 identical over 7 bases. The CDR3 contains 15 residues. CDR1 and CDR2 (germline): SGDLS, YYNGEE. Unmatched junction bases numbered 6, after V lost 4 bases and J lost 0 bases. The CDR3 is CASSTTGVSNYGYTF. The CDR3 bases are TGTGCCAGCAGCACCACAGGGGTGTCTAACTATGGCTACACCTTC.

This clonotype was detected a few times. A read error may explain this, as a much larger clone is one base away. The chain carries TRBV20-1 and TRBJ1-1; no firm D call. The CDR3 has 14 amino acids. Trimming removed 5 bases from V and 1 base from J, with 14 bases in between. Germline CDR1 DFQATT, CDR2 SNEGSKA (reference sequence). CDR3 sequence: CSAGTGFGNTEAFF. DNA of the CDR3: TGCAGTGCTGGCACGGGATTTGGGAACACTGAAGCTTTCTTT.

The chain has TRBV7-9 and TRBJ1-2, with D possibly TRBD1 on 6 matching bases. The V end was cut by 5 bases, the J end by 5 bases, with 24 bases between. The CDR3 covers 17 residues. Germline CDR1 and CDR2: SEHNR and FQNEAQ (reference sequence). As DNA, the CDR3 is TGTGCCAGCAGCCCCGGGCAGGGGCGACTTCCCTCGTATGGCTACACCTTC. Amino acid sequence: CASSPGQGRLPSYGYTF.

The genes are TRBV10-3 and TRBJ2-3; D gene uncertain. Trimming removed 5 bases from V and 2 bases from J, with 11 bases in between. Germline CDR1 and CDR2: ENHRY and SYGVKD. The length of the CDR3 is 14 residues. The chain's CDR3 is CAISTLAATDTQYF. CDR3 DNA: TGTGCCATCAGTACCCTGGCAGCCACAGATACGCAGTATTTT.

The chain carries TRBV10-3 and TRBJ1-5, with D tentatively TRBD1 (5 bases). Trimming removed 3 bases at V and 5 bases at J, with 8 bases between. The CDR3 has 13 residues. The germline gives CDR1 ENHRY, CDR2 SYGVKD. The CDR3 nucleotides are TGTGCCATCAGTGACAGGGTTGATCAGCCCCAGCATTTT. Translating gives CAISDRVDQPQHF.

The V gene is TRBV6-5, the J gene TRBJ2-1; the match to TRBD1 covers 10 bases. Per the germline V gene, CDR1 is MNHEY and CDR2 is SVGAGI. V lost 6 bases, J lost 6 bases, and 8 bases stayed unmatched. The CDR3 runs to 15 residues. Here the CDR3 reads CASSTGTGAGNEQFF. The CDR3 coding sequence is TGTGCCAGCAGCACCGGGACAGGGGCGGGCAATGAGCAGTTCTTC.

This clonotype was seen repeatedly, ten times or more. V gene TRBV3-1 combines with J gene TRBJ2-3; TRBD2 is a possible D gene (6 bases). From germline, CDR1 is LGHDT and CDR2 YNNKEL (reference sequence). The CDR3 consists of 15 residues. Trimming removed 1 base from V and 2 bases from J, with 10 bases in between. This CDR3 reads CASSQALADTDTQYF. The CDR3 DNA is TGTGCCAGCAGCCAAGCGTTAGCGGACACAGATACGCAGTATTTT.

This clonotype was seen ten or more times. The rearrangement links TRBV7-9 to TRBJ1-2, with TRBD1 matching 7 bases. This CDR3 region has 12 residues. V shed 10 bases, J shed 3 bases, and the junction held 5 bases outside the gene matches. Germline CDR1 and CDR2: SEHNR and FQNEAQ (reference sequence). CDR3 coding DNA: TGTGCCACCCAGCAGGGGGACTATGGCTACACCTTC. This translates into CATQQGDYGYTF. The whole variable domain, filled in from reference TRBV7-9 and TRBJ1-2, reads DTGVSQNPRHKITKRGQNVTFRCDPISEHNRLYWYRQTLGQGPEFLTYFQNEAQLEKSRLLSDRFSAERPKGSFSTLEIQRTEQGDSAMYLCATQQGDYGYTFGSGTRLTVV.

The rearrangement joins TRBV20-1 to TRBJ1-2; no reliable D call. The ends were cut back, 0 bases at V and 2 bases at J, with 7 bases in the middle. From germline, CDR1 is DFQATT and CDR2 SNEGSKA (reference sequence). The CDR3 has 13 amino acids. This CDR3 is CSARENLNYGYTF. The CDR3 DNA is TGCAGTGCTAGAGAGAATCTCAACTATGGCTACACCTTC.

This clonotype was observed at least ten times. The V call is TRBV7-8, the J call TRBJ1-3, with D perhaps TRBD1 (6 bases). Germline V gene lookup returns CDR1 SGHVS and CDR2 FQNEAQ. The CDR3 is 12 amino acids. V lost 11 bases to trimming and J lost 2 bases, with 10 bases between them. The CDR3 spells CAVRGTGNTIYF. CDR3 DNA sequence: TGTGCCGTCAGGGGCACTGGAAACACCATATATTTT.

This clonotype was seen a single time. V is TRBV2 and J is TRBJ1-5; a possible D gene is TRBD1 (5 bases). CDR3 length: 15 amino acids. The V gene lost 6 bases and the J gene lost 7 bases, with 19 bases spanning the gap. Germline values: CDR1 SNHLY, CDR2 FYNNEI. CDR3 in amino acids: CASSWTCRRLQPQHF. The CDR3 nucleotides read TGTGCCAGCAGCTGGACATGCCGAAGGTTGCAGCCCCAGCATTTT.

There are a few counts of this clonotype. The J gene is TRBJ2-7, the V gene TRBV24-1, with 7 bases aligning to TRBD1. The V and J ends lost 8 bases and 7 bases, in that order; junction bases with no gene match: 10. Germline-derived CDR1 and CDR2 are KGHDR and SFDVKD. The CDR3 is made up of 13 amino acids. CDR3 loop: CATTDRWDGEQYF. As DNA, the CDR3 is TGTGCCACCACGGACAGGTGGGACGGGGAGCAGTACTTC.

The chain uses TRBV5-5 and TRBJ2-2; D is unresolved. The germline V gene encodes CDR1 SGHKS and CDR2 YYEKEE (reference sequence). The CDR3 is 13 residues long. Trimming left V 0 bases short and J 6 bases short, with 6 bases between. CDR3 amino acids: CASSLATAGELFF. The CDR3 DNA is TGTGCCAGCAGCTTGGCCACGGCCGGGGAGCTGTTTTTT.

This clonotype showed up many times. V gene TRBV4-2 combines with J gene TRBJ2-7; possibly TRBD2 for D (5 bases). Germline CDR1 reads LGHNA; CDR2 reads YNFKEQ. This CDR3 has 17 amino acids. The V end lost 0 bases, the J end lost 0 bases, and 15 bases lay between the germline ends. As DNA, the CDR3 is TGTGCCAGCAGCCAAGAAAGTTTGGCGGGCCTCTCCTACGAGCAGTACTTC. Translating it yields CASSQESLAGLSYEQYF.

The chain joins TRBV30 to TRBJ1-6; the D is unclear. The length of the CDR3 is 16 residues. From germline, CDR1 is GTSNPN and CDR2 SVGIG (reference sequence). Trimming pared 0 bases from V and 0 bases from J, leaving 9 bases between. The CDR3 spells CAWSVPPHSYNSPLHF. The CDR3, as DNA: TGTGCCTGGAGTGTACCCCCGCACTCCTATAATTCACCCCTCCACTTT.

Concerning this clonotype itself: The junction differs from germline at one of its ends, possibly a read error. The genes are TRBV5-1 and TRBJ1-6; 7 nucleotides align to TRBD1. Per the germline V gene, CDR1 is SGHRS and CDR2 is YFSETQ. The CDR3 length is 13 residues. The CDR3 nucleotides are TGTGCCAGCAGTCGACAGGGAAAATCACCCCTCCACTTT. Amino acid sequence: CASSRQGKSPLHF. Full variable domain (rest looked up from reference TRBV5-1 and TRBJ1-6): KAGVTQTPRYLIKTRGQQVTLSCSPISGHRSVSWYQQTPGQGLQFLFEYFSETQRNKGNFPGRFSGRQFSNSRSEMNVSTLELGDSALYLCASSRQGKSPLHFGNGTRLTVT.

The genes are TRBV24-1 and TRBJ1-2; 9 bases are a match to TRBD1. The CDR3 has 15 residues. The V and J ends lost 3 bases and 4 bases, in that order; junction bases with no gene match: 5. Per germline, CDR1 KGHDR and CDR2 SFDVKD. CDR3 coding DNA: TGTGCCACCAGTGATAGGGGACAGGGAGCCTATGGCTACACCTTC. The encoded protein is CATSDRGQGAYGYTF.